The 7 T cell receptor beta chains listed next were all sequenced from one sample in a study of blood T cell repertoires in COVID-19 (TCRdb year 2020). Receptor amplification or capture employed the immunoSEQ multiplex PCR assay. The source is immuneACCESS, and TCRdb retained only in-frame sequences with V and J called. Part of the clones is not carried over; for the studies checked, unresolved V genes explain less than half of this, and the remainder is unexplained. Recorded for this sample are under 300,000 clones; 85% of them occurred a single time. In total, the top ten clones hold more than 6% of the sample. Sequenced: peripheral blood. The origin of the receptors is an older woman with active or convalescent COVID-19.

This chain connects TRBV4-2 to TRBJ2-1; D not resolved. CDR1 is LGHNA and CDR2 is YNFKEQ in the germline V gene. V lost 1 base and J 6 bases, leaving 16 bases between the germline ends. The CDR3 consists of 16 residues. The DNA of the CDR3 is TGTGCCAGCAGCCAAGGTCAGGCTAATCCCCGCAATGAGCAGTTCTTC. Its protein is CASSQGQANPRNEQFF.

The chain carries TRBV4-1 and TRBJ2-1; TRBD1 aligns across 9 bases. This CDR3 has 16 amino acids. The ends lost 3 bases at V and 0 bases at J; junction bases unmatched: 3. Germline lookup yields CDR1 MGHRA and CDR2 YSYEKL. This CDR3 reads CASSQEQGASYNEQFF. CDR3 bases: TGCGCCAGCAGCCAGGAACAGGGGGCCTCCTACAATGAGCAGTTCTTC.

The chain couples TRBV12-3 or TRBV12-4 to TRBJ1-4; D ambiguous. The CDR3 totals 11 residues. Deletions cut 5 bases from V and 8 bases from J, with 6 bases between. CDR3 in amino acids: CASSRGEKLFF. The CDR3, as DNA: TGTGCCAGCAGTCGAGGGGAAAAACTGTTTTTT.

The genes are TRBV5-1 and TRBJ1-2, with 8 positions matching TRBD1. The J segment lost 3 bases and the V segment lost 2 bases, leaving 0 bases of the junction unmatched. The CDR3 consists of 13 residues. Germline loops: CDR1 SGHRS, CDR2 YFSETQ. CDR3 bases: TGCGCCAGCAGCTTACAGGGGGACTATGGCTACACCTTC. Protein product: CASSLQGDYGYTF.

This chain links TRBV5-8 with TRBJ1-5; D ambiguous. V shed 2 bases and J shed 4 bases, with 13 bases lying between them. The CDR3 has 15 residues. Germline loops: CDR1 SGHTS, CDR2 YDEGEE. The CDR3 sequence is CASSFNSYFNQPQHF. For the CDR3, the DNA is TGTGCCAGCAGCTTTAACAGCTATTTTAATCAGCCCCAGCATTTT.

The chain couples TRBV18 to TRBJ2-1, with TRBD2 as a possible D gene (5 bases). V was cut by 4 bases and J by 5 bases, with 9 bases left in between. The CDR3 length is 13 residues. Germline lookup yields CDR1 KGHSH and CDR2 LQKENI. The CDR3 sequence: CASSQRTDNEQFF. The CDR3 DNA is TGTGCCAGCTCACAACGGACTGACAATGAGCAGTTCTTC.

The CDR3 sequence: CASRYSNTGELFF. The CDR3 DNA reads TGTGCCAGCAGATACAGCAACACCGGGGAGCTGTTTTTT. This chain joins TRBV6-5 and TRBJ2-2; D not resolved. V was trimmed by 6 bases and J by 2 bases, leaving 7 bases between them. Germline V gene data show CDR1 as MNHEY and CDR2 as SVGAGI. This CDR3 comprises 13 residues.